The source of this T cell receptor beta chain is a study of CD8+ T cells in alopecia areata. Findings and limits, study-wide: Sharing of TCR sequences between patients (possibly for HLA-related reasons) was less clear than in mice.

The CDR3 covers 12 residues. CDR1 MDHEN and CDR2 SYDVKM come from the germline V gene. V lost 8 bases and J lost 8, with 12 bases in between. cDNA reverse transcribed from extracted RNA served as the sequencing template. Generated by immunoSEQ multiplex PCR, the TCRdb table keeps only in-frame clones and is missing some. The sample records about 200,000 clones, around 50% being singletons. This clone has a handful of counts. The antigen is unknown. The sequence was obtained from a human donor in good health. J is TRBJ1-4 and V is TRBV28; D not resolved. Sample: CD8+ T cells sorted from blood. CDR3 nucleotides: TGTGCCAGCGGGGAGGATCGGGAAAAACTGTTTTTT. Residues: CASGEDREKLFF.